A single sample is the source of the 9 T cell receptor beta chains below, sequenced in a study of blood T cell repertoires in COVID-19. Using immunoSEQ multiplex PCR, the repertoire was profiled, and TCRdb retains in-frame clones only, with some absent. This sample has 55,000 to 70,000 clones; around 90% occur once, and the top ten carry about 5.4%. The sample consisted of peripheral blood. These receptors were taken from a human donor in a cohort sampled during active COVID-19.

The V gene is TRBV25-1, the J gene TRBJ1-1, with D perhaps matching TRBD1 (5 bases). CDR3 size: 15 residues. CDR1 is MGHDK, CDR2 SYGVNS, per germline. Trimming stripped 0 bases from V and 1 base from J, with 9 bases between. The CDR3 protein is CASSEYSGKNTEAFF. The DNA of the CDR3 is TGTGCCAGCAGTGAATATTCAGGGAAGAACACTGAAGCTTTCTTT.

The chain uses TRBV7-2 and TRBJ1-1; 8 bases fit TRBD1. Germline lookup yields CDR1 SGHTA and CDR2 FQGNSA. The CDR3 totals 15 residues. Germline trimming cut 4 bases from V and 3 bases from J; bases unmatched to any gene: 7. The CDR3 loop reads CASSSPGQEDTEAFF. The CDR3 region has the DNA TGTGCCAGCAGCTCACCGGGACAGGAGGACACTGAAGCTTTCTTT.

The V call is TRBV5-1, the J call TRBJ2-1; 7 nucleotides agree with TRBD1. V was clipped by 0 bases and J by 7 bases; unmatched bases: 7. This CDR3 has 15 amino acids. Germline-derived CDR1 and CDR2 are SGHRS and YFSETQ. The CDR3 bases are TGCGCCAGCAGCTTGGGGGCGACAGGGACGAATGAGCAGTTCTTC. It codes for CASSLGATGTNEQFF.

The V call is TRBV9, the J call TRBJ2-2, with 9 positions matching TRBD2. The CDR3 is 17 residues long. V was clipped by 0 bases and J by 2 bases; unmatched bases: 5. Germline values: CDR1 SGDLS, CDR2 YYNGEE. CDR3 DNA: TGTGCCAGCAGCGTAGGGGCTAGCGGGGTCAACACCGGGGAGCTGTTTTTT. Protein: CASSVGASGVNTGELFF.

Only a few counts were recorded for this clone. The chain combines TRBV6-2 or TRBV6-3 with TRBJ2-7, with 13 bases aligning to TRBD2. The CDR3 runs 15 residues. Trimming cost V 6 bases and J 6 bases; bases outside gene matches: 8. Germline lookup yields CDR1 MNHEY and CDR2 SVGEGT. The CDR3 loop is CASSEPGLAGLEQYF. In DNA, the CDR3 is TGTGCCAGCAGCGAACCGGGACTAGCGGGACTCGAGCAGTACTTC.

CDR3 in DNA: TGTGCCAGCAGCTTCCAGACCTACGAGCAGTACTTC. It translates to CASSFQTYEQYF. The V and J genes are TRBV7-9 and TRBJ2-7, with no clear D. Looked up from germline, CDR1 is SEHNR and CDR2 is FQNEAQ (reference sequence). Trimming shortened V by 3 bases and J by 2 bases, and 5 bases separated the two germline ends. The CDR3 sequence is 12 residues long. Supplemented by reference TRBV7-9 and TRBJ2-7, the full variable domain reads DTGVSQNPRHKITKRGQNVTFRCDPISEHNRLYWYRQTLGQGPEFLTYFQNEAQLEKSRLLSDRFSAERPKGSFSTLEIQRTEQGDSAMYLCASSFQTYEQYFGPGTRLTVT.

V is TRBV5-1 and J is TRBJ1-4, with D maybe TRBD1 (6 bases). This CDR3 region has 12 residues. Germline values: CDR1 SGHRS, CDR2 YFSETQ. V lost 4 bases to trimming and J lost 12 bases, with 13 bases between them. This CDR3 reads CASSPSGVELFF. The CDR3 nucleotides are TGCGCCAGCAGCCCCTCAGGGGTAGAACTGTTTTTT.

The chain links TRBV5-5 to TRBJ1-2; 7 bases match TRBD1. The ends lost 0 bases at V and 4 bases at J; junction bases unmatched: 9. The germline V gene has CDR1 SGHKS and CDR2 YYEKEE (reference sequence). This CDR3 comprises 16 residues. This CDR3 reads CASSLGRGPWSYGYTF. The CDR3 bases are TGTGCCAGCAGCTTGGGAAGGGGGCCGTGGTCCTATGGCTACACCTTC.

This clone was counted a single time. For the CDR3, the DNA is TGTGCCAGCAGCTTATATGTCAGCTCCTACAATGAGCAGTTCTTC. It is translated as CASSLYVSSYNEQFF. The chain employs TRBV7-9 and TRBJ2-1; D ambiguous. The CDR3 contains 15 residues. Germline CDR1 is SEHNR and CDR2 is FQNEAQ (reference sequence). V was clipped by 2 bases and J by 0 bases, with 8 bases between them. Complete variable domain (other parts from reference TRBV7-9 and TRBJ2-1): DTGVSQNPRHKITKRGQNVTFRCDPISEHNRLYWYRQTLGQGPEFLTYFQNEAQLEKSRLLSDRFSAERPKGSFSTLEIQRTEQGDSAMYLCASSLYVSSYNEQFFGPGTRLTVL.